The 7 T cell receptor beta chains reported below all come from one sample, sequenced in a study of fetal regulatory T cell absence and autoimmunity (dated by TCRdb to between 2016 and 2019). Library generation was performed with the immunoSEQ multiplex PCR assay. TCRdb mirrors the immuneACCESS table, restricted to in-frame sequences. Some clones are absent from its copies; in checked studies, under half trace to an unresolved V gene, and the reason for the others is unknown. For this sample the table gives approximately 94,000 clones, of which about three quarters were detected only once. Roughly 2% of the sample belongs to the ten largest clones. Material: pancreas tissue. These receptors were obtained from a male donor with IPEX syndrome.

This clone has a count of ten or more. The chain couples TRBV5-4 to TRBJ2-7; 9 nucleotides agree with TRBD2. CDR3 length: 15 residues. Germline assignment: CDR1 SGHNT and CDR2 YYREEE (reference sequence). Unmatched junction bases numbered 8, after V lost 4 bases and J lost 3 bases. CDR3 bases: TGTGCCAGCAGCCCGGGGGCGACTAGCGGCTACGAGCAGTACTTC. This encodes CASSPGATSGYEQYF.

This clone is a singleton in its sample. The chain joins TRBV5-4 to TRBJ2-2; D gene unclear. CDR1 is SGHNT and CDR2 is YYREEE in the germline V gene (reference sequence). The CDR3 has 13 amino acids. Trimming removed 3 bases from V and 7 bases from J, with 10 bases in between. CDR3 loop: CASSSVVGGELFF. The CDR3 bases are TGTGCCAGCAGCTCCGTGGTGGGCGGGGAGCTGTTTTTT.

This chain joins TRBV27 and TRBJ1-6; 11 nucleotides line up with TRBD1. The CDR3 is 15 residues long. J was trimmed by 11 bases and V by 5 bases; bases with no gene match: 8. CDR1 is MNHEY and CDR2 is SMNVEV in the germline V gene (reference sequence). CDR3 residues: CASSPRTGGPAPLHF. As DNA, the CDR3 is TGTGCCAGCAGTCCCCGGACAGGGGGCCCGGCACCCCTCCACTTT.

The chain combines TRBV19 with TRBJ2-5, with TRBD1 matching 12 bases. From germline, CDR1 is LNHDA and CDR2 SQIVND (reference sequence). CDR3 length equals 16 residues. The V segment lost 4 bases and the J segment 4 bases; nucleotides outside the gene matches: 7. The CDR3 DNA is TGTGCCAGTAGTACAACACCGGGACAGGGGGCAGAGACCCAGTACTTC. Translating gives CASSTTPGQGAETQYF.

The rearrangement joins TRBV27 to TRBJ2-7, with 10 bases that match TRBD1. Germline V gives CDR1 MNHEY, CDR2 SMNVEV (reference sequence). V trimming: 3 bases; J trimming: 1 base; junction bases outside the gene matches: 0. The CDR3 has 14 residues. The CDR3 DNA is TGTGCCAGCAGTTTGGGACAGGGGTCCTACGAGCAGTACTTC. Protein: CASSLGQGSYEQYF.

CDR3 nucleotide sequence: TGTGCCAGCAGCTCACAGAGGGTGCAAGAGACCCAGTACTTC. This gives the protein CASSSQRVQETQYF. The rearrangement links TRBV5-4 to TRBJ2-5, with D possibly matching TRBD2 (5 bases). CDR1 is SGHNT and CDR2 is YYREEE in the germline V gene (reference sequence). CDR3 length equals 14 residues. V was pared by 3 bases and J by 2 bases, with 11 bases between.

Here the CDR3 reads CASSLSGGNYGYTF. CDR3 bases: TGTGCCAGCAGTTTATCGGGAGGTAACTATGGCTACACCTTC. The chain combines TRBV27 with TRBJ1-2; the D is unclear. V was pared by 0 bases and J by 1 base, with 6 bases between. The CDR3 contains 14 residues. The germline gives CDR1 MNHEY, CDR2 SMNVEV (reference sequence).